Below are 30 T cell receptor beta chains sequenced from a single sample in a study of regulatory T cells in long-lasting Graves disease. Time point here: newly diagnosed GD, antithyroid drugs for less than 3 months. PBMCs were the source of the RNA used for TCR sequencing. TCR beta libraries were built with iRepertoire HTBI primers and Arm-PCR of CDR3 regions. MiXCR, applied by TCRdb to the multiplex PCR reads, yields one record per CDR3 protein. The sample includes over 300,000 distinct CDR3 sequences, less than 20% of them seen just once. The sequencing used peripheral blood mononuclear cells (PBMCs), collected at new diagnosis, from a patient treated with antithyroid drugs. These receptor sequences come from a female donor with Graves disease.

The chain is built from TRBV6-2 or TRBV6-3 and TRBJ2-3; TRBD2 might be the D (5 bases). The CDR3 runs 15 residues. With 2 bases removed from V and 2 bases from J, the gap between germline ends came to 11 bases. Per germline, CDR1 MNHEY and CDR2 SVGEGT. This CDR3 reads CASSYRAEYTDTQYF. The CDR3 DNA sequence: TGTGCCAGCAGTTACAGAGCGGAGTACACAGATACGCAGTATTTT.

The chain uses TRBV28 and TRBJ2-7, with D unclear. Trimming removed 10 bases at V and 0 bases at J, with 10 bases between. The CDR3 consists of 12 residues. Looked up from germline, CDR1 is MDHEN and CDR2 is SYDVKM. Here the CDR3 DNA reads TGTGCCACTAGGGTAAGCTCCTACGAGCAGTACTTC. Translating it yields CATRVSSYEQYF.

This chain connects TRBV27 to TRBJ2-1; D not resolved. The V end lost 6 bases, the J end lost 7 bases, and 16 bases lay between the germline ends. The CDR3 is 14 amino acids. Looked up from germline, CDR1 is MNHEY and CDR2 is SMNVEV (reference sequence). CDR3 coding DNA: TGTGCCAGCAGCCATAACCCTCAAAGTAATGAGCAGTTCTTC. Its protein product is CASSHNPQSNEQFF.

This clonotype was seen many times. The V and J genes are TRBV12-3 or TRBV12-4 and TRBJ2-1, with 7 positions matching TRBD1. With 6 bases clipped from V and 8 bases from J, the junction kept 13 bases outside the gene matches. The CDR3 runs to 15 residues. CDR3 bases: TGTGCCAGCAGCGATACCCTACAGGGGAATCATGAGCAGTTCTTC. Translation: CASSDTLQGNHEQFF.

This clonotype was recorded at least ten times. This rearrangement joins TRBV5-6 to TRBJ2-5; TRBD2 matches 13 bases. Trimming removed 0 bases from V and 4 bases from J; junction bases left unmatched: 3. From germline, CDR1 is SGHDT and CDR2 YYEEEE. This CDR3 spans 16 amino acids. CDR3 sequence (DNA): TGTGCCAGCAGCTTGGTTGGGACTAGCGGGATAGAGACCCAGTACTTC. Encoded protein: CASSLVGTSGIETQYF.

This clonotype has a count of ten or more. The V and J genes are TRBV4-1 and TRBJ1-3, with D possibly TRBD1 on 6 matching bases. V was cut by 2 bases and J by 4 bases, with 18 bases left in between. This CDR3 spans 17 amino acids. CDR1 is MGHRA, CDR2 YSYEKL, per germline. Here the CDR3 DNA reads TGCGCCAGCAGCCAAACATTACCAGGGGTCTCCGGAAACACCATATATTTT. This codes for CASSQTLPGVSGNTIYF.

This clonotype showed up many times. The chain has TRBV12-3 or TRBV12-4 and TRBJ2-1; 11 nucleotides align to TRBD2. V was pared by 6 bases and J by 7 bases, with 14 bases of the junction left unmatched. This CDR3 is 17 amino acids long. The DNA for the CDR3 is TGTGCCAGCAGCCAGGGACTAGCGGCATCGGGGGGGAATGAGCAGTTCTTC. Its translation is CASSQGLAASGGNEQFF.

This clonotype showed up just a few times. This chain links TRBV6-1 with TRBJ1-6, with 8 bases that match TRBD1. The CDR3 runs to 14 residues. Unmatched junction bases numbered 5, after V lost 6 bases and J lost 7 bases. In germline, CDR1 is MNHNS, CDR2 SASEGT. The CDR3 sequence is CASRTQGANSPLHF. CDR3 DNA sequence: TGTGCCAGCAGGACGCAGGGGGCAAATTCACCCCTCCACTTT.

This clonotype was seen more than once but under ten times. The V and J genes are TRBV4-1 and TRBJ1-1; D is perhaps TRBD1 (5 bases). The CDR3 length is 16 residues. V shed 5 bases and J shed 1 base, with 17 bases lying between them. The germline CDR1 and CDR2 sequences are MGHRA and YSYEKL. The CDR3 is CASSGRTGRRNTEAFF. The CDR3 DNA is TGCGCCAGCAGCGGACGAACGGGACGCCGGAACACTGAAGCTTTCTTT.

This clonotype occurred many times. V gene TRBV5-1 combines with J gene TRBJ2-2; D remains unclear. Germline loops: CDR1 SGHRS, CDR2 YFSETQ. This CDR3 region has 16 residues. The germline V and J ends were trimmed by 4 bases and 1 base, with 14 bases remaining between them. The CDR3 loop reads CASSVHRVRNTGELFF. CDR3 nucleotide sequence: TGCGCCAGCAGCGTACACCGGGTCCGGAACACCGGGGAGCTGTTTTTT. Variable domain in full (rest from reference TRBV5-1 and TRBJ2-2): KAGVTQTPRYLIKTRGQQVTLSCSPISGHRSVSWYQQTPGQGLQFLFEYFSETQRNKGNFPGRFSGRQFSNSRSEMNVSTLELGDSALYLCASSVHRVRNTGELFFGEGSRLTVL.

This clonotype has a count of ten or more. The V and J genes are TRBV7-6 and TRBJ2-7; D could derive from TRBD1 or TRBD2 (5 bases each). Trimming removed 5 bases from V and 1 base from J, with 12 bases in between. The CDR3 length is 14 residues. Germline V gives CDR1 SGHVS, CDR2 FNYEAQ. CDR3 DNA: TGTGCCAGCAGCCGGGGCGACGGATCCTACGAGCAGTACTTC. This encodes CASSRGDGSYEQYF.

This chain uses TRBV5-1 with TRBJ2-1; 10 nucleotides match TRBD1. The CDR3 is made up of 15 amino acids. Germline CDR1 SGHRS, CDR2 YFSETQ. V was clipped by 4 bases and J by 9 bases; unmatched bases: 10. The CDR3 DNA is TGCGCCAGCAGCGGCCCCGGGACAGGGGTTTTTGAGCAGTTCTTC. Amino acids: CASSGPGTGVFEQFF.

This sequence joins TRBV7-6 and TRBJ1-2, with 8 bases matching TRBD1. The junction had 6 bases not matched to a gene; V was cut back by 5 bases and J by 4 bases. There are 14 residues in the CDR3. In germline, CDR1 is SGHVS, CDR2 FNYEAQ. The CDR3 DNA is TGTGCCAGCAGCGCAGGGGGCACGGCCTATGGCTACACCTTC. Protein: CASSAGGTAYGYTF. Full variable domain (outside the CDR3, taken from reference TRBV7-6 and TRBJ1-2): GAGVSQSPRYKVTKRGQDVALRCDPISGHVSLYWYRQALGQGPEFLTYFNYEAQQDKSGLPNDRFSAERPEGSISTLTIQRTEQRDSAMYRCASSAGGTAYGYTFGSGTRLTVV.

The genes are TRBV6-1 and TRBJ1-1; 9 nucleotides agree with TRBD1. V shed 4 bases, J shed 4 bases, and the junction held 7 bases outside the gene matches. The germline V gene has CDR1 MNHNS and CDR2 SASEGT. The CDR3 extends over 15 amino acids. CDR3 region: CASSGGGDRATEAFF. The CDR3 DNA sequence: TGTGCCAGCAGTGGAGGAGGGGACAGGGCCACTGAAGCTTTCTTT.

This clonotype was seen ten or more times. J is TRBJ2-5 and V is TRBV27; 13 positions agree with TRBD2. CDR1 and CDR2 (germline): MNHEY, SMNVEV (reference sequence). The CDR3 runs 18 residues. The V segment lost 4 bases and the J segment 2 bases; nucleotides outside the gene matches: 10. The CDR3, as DNA: TGTGCCAGCAGTTCCATGCGGACTAGCGGGAGAGGGCAAGAGACCCAGTACTTC. It specifies CASSSMRTSGRGQETQYF.

This clonotype was seen at least ten times. The chain is built from TRBV20-1 and TRBJ1-1; D is unresolved. The V gene lost 3 bases and the J gene lost 0 bases, with 2 bases spanning the gap. The CDR3 has 11 residues. The germline V gene has CDR1 DFQATT and CDR2 SNEGSKA (reference sequence). CDR3: CSASMNTEAFF. The CDR3 DNA follows: TGCAGTGCTAGCATGAACACTGAAGCTTTCTTT.

V usage is TRBV5-1 and J usage is TRBJ2-7; D is unresolved. The CDR3 spans 13 residues. Germline V gene sequence: CDR1 SGHRS, CDR2 YFSETQ. Trimming left V 1 base short and J 2 bases short, with 7 bases between. The CDR3 DNA reads as TGCGCCAGCAGCTTGTTTTCGACCTACGAGCAGTACTTC. Protein: CASSLFSTYEQYF.

The chain carries TRBV12-3 or TRBV12-4 and TRBJ1-1; 7 bases agree with TRBD1. This CDR3 is built from 20 residues. V shed 6 bases and J 0 bases; nucleotides not matched to a gene: 22. The CDR3 DNA sequence: TGTGCCAGCAGCCCAACGGGCGGCGGGGGAAGGGGGCCGATGAACACTGAAGCTTTCTTT. This codes for CASSPTGGGGRGPMNTEAFF.

The rearrangement uses TRBV28 and TRBJ2-1, with D perhaps being TRBD1 or TRBD2 (5 bases each). This CDR3 has 16 residues. V was trimmed by 6 bases and J by 4 bases, leaving 19 bases between them. Germline CDR1 MDHEN, CDR2 SYDVKM. CDR3 in amino acids: CASSAEGFGAYNEQFF. CDR3 nucleotides: TGTGCCAGCAGCGCCGAGGGATTTGGGGCATACAATGAGCAGTTCTTC.

In this sample, this clonotype turned up many times. V gene TRBV2 combines with J gene TRBJ1-1; D remains ambiguous. The germline gives CDR1 SNHLY, CDR2 FYNNEI. The V end was cut by 4 bases, the J end by 7 bases, with 10 bases between. The CDR3 totals 12 residues. In DNA form, the CDR3 reads TGTGCCAGCAGTGTGGGATGGAATGAAGCTTTCTTT. Its translation is CASSVGWNEAFF.

This clonotype occurred many times. The CDR3 loop reads CASSSGPGWGRNTEAFF. CDR3 nucleotides: TGTGCCAGCAGCTCCGGTCCAGGGTGGGGCAGGAACACTGAAGCTTTCTTT. This chain connects TRBV6-1 to TRBJ1-1, with D perhaps matching TRBD1 (5 bases). V was clipped by 6 bases and J by 1 base, with 21 bases between them. Germline CDR1 and CDR2: MNHNS and SASEGT. The CDR3 length is 17 residues.

This clonotype has just a few counts. This may arise from a read error, as a much more abundant clone is one base away. No conserved phenylalanine or tryptophan is present at the end of the CDR3, so a read error is the likely explanation. V gene TRBV20-1 combines with J gene TRBJ2-1; D unresolved. Germline-derived CDR1 and CDR2 are DFQATT and SNEGSKA (reference sequence). CDR3 length: 15 residues. V lost 2 bases to trimming and J lost 1 base, with 12 bases between them. CDR3 sequence: CSARWATASYNEQFC. In DNA form, the CDR3 reads TGCAGTGCTAGATGGGCGACCGCATCCTACAATGAGCAGTTCTGC.

This clonotype was detected many times. CDR3 nucleotide sequence: TGTGCCAGCAGCCAAGGGACGAGGGGCGCTTTCTTT. Residues: CASSQGTRGAFF. This chain joins TRBV3-1 and TRBJ1-1; D is perhaps TRBD1 (5 bases). This CDR3 is built from 12 residues. Trimming took off 1 base at V and 11 bases at J, with 11 bases between the two ends. From germline, CDR1 is LGHDT and CDR2 YNNKEL (reference sequence).

Comments on this clonotype: With a far larger clone one base away, a read error is the likely cause. The rearrangement joins TRBV2 to TRBJ2-5; D perhaps matches TRBD2 (5 bases). The CDR3 sequence is 15 residues long. CDR1 and CDR2 (germline): SNHLY, FYNNEI. Trimming shortened V by 3 bases and J by 11 bases, and 22 bases separated the two germline ends. CDR3 coding DNA: TGTGCCAGCAGTGAGGAGGCGCACTCCTACAATGAGCAGTACTTC. As protein: CASSEEAHSYNEQYF.

This chain joins TRBV7-9 and TRBJ1-2, with TRBD1 as a possible D gene (6 bases). V lost 5 bases to trimming and J lost 4 bases, with 8 bases between them. Germline V CDR1 and CDR2: SEHNR, FQNEAQ (reference sequence). This CDR3 contains 12 residues. This chain's CDR3 is CASSMDSYGYTF. CDR3 coding DNA: TGTGCCAGCAGCATGGACAGCTATGGCTACACCTTC.

This clonotype appeared many times. The chain joins TRBV12-3 or TRBV12-4 to TRBJ1-2; tentative D call: TRBD1 (5 bases). The CDR3 contains 17 residues. The germline V and J ends were trimmed by 3 bases and 0 bases, with 17 bases remaining between them. In nucleotides, the CDR3 is TGTGCCAGCAGTTTCGGAGGGAACAGGAAGACTAACTATGGCTACACCTTC. This translates into CASSFGGNRKTNYGYTF.

Of note for this clonotype: This could be a read error, since a much larger clone is one nucleotide away. This chain connects TRBV6-2 or TRBV6-3 to TRBJ2-3, with a weak D call TRBD1 (6 bases). Near its end, the DNA agrees better with TRBJ2-7, so the J call may be wrong. Per the germline V gene, CDR1 is MNHEY and CDR2 is SVGEGT. The CDR3 extends over 15 amino acids. The CDR3 is CASSESSLGQIRQYF. The CDR3 DNA is TGTGCCAGCAGTGAATCATCACTAGGACAGATAAGACAGTACTTC.

There are a few counts of this clonotype. The chain couples TRBV20-1 to TRBJ2-2; TRBD2 aligns across 12 bases. Trimming cost V 3 bases and J 0 bases; bases outside gene matches: 5. This CDR3 region has 17 residues. Germline CDR1 reads DFQATT; CDR2 reads SNEGSKA (reference sequence). The CDR3 DNA follows: TGCAGTGCTAGGACGACTAGCGGGGGACCGAACACCGGGGAGCTGTTTTTT. This encodes CSARTTSGGPNTGELFF.

This clonotype turned up a few times. The chain uses TRBV29-1 and TRBJ1-1; 9 bases are a match to TRBD1. There are 14 residues in the CDR3. Germline assignment: CDR1 SQVTM and CDR2 ANQGSEA. The J segment lost 8 bases and the V segment lost 8 bases, leaving 15 bases of the junction unmatched. The CDR3 region is CSFFPGTGLGEAFF. The CDR3 bases are TGCAGCTTCTTCCCCGGGACAGGGCTCGGAGAAGCTTTCTTT.

This clonotype was recorded a few times. This chain uses TRBV4-1 with TRBJ2-3; D is ambiguous. Germline CDR1 is MGHRA and CDR2 is YSYEKL. V was cut by 5 bases and J by 5 bases, with 11 bases left in between. The CDR3 length is 13 residues. This CDR3 reads CASSELGLDTQYF. CDR3 DNA: TGCGCCAGCAGCGAGCTAGGGTTAGATACGCAGTATTTT.